Following are 3 T cell receptor beta chains from one sample sequenced in a study of patients with pleural tuberculosis. TCRdb re-analysed the reads in MiXCR, keeping a single row per CDR3 protein. The table has around 50,000 distinct CDR3 sequences, 6% to 9.5% seen once. The receptors stem from a human donor with pleural tuberculosis.

There are a few counts of this clonotype. The chain is built from TRBV4-1 and TRBJ2-1; the D is unclear. CDR1 and CDR2 (germline): MGHRA, YSYEKL. The length of the CDR3 is 16 residues. V was trimmed by 2 bases and J by 0 bases, leaving 11 bases between them. In DNA form, the CDR3 reads TGCGCCAGCAGCCAACTAGGAGAGAGCTCCTACAATGAGCAGTTCTTC. This gives the protein CASSQLGESSYNEQFF.

The chain has TRBV29-1 and TRBJ2-7; TRBD2 agrees at 7 bases. The trim removed 8 bases at V and 3 bases at J, leaving 7 bases unmatched. This CDR3 is 12 amino acids long. Per germline, CDR1 SQVTM and CDR2 ANQGSEA. The CDR3 sequence is CSREGGGYEQYV. The CDR3 DNA sequence: TGCAGCAGGGAGGGAGGAGGCTACGAGCAGTACGTC.

This clonotype was seen ten or more times. The J gene is TRBJ1-2, the V gene TRBV20-1, with a possible D match to TRBD1 (5 bases). With 6 bases removed from V and 8 bases from J, the gap between germline ends came to 19 bases. This CDR3 has 13 amino acids. CDR1 is DFQATT and CDR2 is SNEGSKA in the germline V gene (reference sequence). In nucleotides, the CDR3 is TGCAGTGCGCGAGAAGGAGGGCAGGGAGGCTACACCTTC. Amino acid sequence: CSAREGGQGGYTF.